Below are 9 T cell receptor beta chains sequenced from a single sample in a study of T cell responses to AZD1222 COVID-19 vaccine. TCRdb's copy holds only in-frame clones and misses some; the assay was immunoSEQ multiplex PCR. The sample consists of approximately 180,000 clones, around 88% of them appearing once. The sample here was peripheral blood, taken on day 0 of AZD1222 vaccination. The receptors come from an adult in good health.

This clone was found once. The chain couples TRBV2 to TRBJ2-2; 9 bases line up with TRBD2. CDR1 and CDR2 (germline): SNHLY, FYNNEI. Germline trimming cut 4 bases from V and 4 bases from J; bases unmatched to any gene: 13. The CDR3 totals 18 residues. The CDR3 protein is CASSARLAGPPGTGELFF. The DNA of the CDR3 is TGTGCCAGCAGTGCCAGGCTAGCGGGGCCCCCGGGCACCGGGGAGCTGTTTTTT.

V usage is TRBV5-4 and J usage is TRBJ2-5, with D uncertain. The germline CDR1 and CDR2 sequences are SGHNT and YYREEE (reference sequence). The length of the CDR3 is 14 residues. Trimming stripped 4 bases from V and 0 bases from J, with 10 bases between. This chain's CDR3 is CASSAWTHQETQYF. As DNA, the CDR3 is TGTGCCAGCAGCGCCTGGACCCACCAAGAGACCCAGTACTTC.

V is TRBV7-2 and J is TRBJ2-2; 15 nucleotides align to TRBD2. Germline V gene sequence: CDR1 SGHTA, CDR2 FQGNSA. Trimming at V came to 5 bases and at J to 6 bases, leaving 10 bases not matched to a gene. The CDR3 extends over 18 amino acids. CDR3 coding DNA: TGTGCCAGCAGCCCGAGGACTAGCGGGGGGGCGGGCGCCGGGGAGCTGTTTTTT. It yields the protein CASSPRTSGGAGAGELFF.

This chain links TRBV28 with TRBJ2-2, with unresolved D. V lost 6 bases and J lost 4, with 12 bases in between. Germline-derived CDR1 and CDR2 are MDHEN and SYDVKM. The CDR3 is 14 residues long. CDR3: CASSLGIATGELFF. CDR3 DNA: TGTGCCAGCAGCCTGGGGATAGCCACCGGGGAGCTGTTTTTT.

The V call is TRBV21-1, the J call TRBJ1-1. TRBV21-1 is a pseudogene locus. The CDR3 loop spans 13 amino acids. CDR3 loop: CASSKGGTTEAFF. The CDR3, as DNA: TGTGCCAGCAGCAAAGGGGGGACCACTGAAGCTTTCTTT.

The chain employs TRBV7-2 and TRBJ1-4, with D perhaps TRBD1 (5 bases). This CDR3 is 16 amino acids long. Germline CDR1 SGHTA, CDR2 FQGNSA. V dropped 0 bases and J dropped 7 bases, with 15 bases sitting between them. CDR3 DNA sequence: TGTGCCAGCAGCTTAGCAACCCGCAGGGTGGGTGAAAAACTGTTTTTT. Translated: CASSLATRRVGEKLFF.

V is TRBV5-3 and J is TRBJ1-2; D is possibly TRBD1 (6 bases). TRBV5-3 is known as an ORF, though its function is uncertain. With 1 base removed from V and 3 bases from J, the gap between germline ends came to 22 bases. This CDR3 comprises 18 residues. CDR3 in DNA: TGTGCCAGAAGCTTGTACTTCTCGGGGGGGCTGCTGGACTATGGCTACACCTTC. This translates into CARSLYFSGGLLDYGYTF.

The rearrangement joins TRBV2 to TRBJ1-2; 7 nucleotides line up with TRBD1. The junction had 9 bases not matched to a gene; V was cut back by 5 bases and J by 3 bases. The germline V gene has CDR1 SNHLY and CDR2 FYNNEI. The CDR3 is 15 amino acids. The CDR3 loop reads CASSSRIQGYYGYTF. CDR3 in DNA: TGTGCCAGCAGTTCCCGGATACAGGGGTACTATGGCTACACCTTC.

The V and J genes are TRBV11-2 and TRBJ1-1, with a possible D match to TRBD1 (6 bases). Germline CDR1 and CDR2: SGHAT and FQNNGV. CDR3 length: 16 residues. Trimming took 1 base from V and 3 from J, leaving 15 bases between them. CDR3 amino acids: CASSLGSGGGHTEAFF. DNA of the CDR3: TGTGCCAGCAGCTTAGGGTCAGGAGGGGGGCACACTGAAGCTTTCTTT.